This TCR beta chain was retrieved from a study of blood T cell repertoires in COVID-19. Study summary: What the recovered Cohort 3 donors had was two negative PCRs, clearance, or symptom resolution.

Sequenced by immunoSEQ multiplex PCR; TCRdb stores in-frame clones only, minus some. This sample has approximately 150,000 clones; roughly 85% occur once, and the top ten carry 19%. CDR1 and CDR2 (germline): MNHEY, SVGAGI. This CDR3 comprises 13 residues. With 6 bases clipped from V and 5 bases from J, the junction kept 7 bases outside the gene matches. This receptor was obtained from a woman in her 70s in a cohort exposed to, infected with or recovered from COVID-19 (not recorded which). Sequencing was done on a sample of PBMCs or T cells enriched from blood (not recorded which). This chain joins TRBV6-5 and TRBJ2-7, with 7 positions matching TRBD1. The CDR3 DNA reads as TGTGCCAGCAGGAGACAGGGTTCGAACGAGCAGTACTTC. This translates into CASRRQGSNEQYF.